The sequence of this T cell receptor (beta chain) was determined in a study of T-cell reconstitution after alpha-beta-depleted transplantation in children. V was pared by 6 bases and J by 0 bases, with 10 bases between. The CDR3 sequence is 14 residues long. Germline lookup yields CDR1 ENHRY and CDR2 SYGVKD. Study-wide points: Several hundred expanded graft clones reportedly gave rise to the alpha-beta T cells present about two months after transplant. It was newly produced T cells that mostly accounted for T-cell counts and diversity one year after transplant.

This clonotype has more than one count but fewer than ten. The antigen remains undetermined. It was with unique molecular identifiers that the TCRbeta library was prepared. Each CDR3 protein gets one entry after TCRdb re-called the PCR reads with MiXCR. The data show about 980,000 distinct CDR3 sequences, roughly 29% seen once. This chain links TRBV10-3 with TRBJ2-3; TRBD1 is a possible D gene (6 bases). Specimen: PBMCs, mostly from graft donor cells, collected 360 days after TCRalphabeta/CD19-depleted stem cell transplant. This receptor was identified in a boy in the first two years of life who had a stem cell transplant for SCID, so the T cells may come from the graft donor. This chain's CDR3 is CAIRGDISTDTQYF. Here the CDR3 DNA reads TGTGCCATCAGAGGGGACATCAGCACAGATACGCAGTATTTT.